This entry describes one TCR beta chain. Trimming removed 3 bases at V and 8 bases at J, with 14 bases between. The germline CDR1 and CDR2 sequences are SGHAT and FQDESV (reference sequence). There are 14 residues in the CDR3. For TCRbeta, the library was prepared with unique molecular identifiers. TCRdb re-analysed the PCR reads in MiXCR, keeping a single row per CDR3 protein. The table shows roughly 500,000 distinct CDR3 sequences, with around a third occurring only once. This record comes from a study of T-cell reconstitution after alpha-beta-depleted transplantation in children. This TCR came from a human donor who donated a stem cell graft to a child with aplastic anemia. The chain joins TRBV11-1 to TRBJ2-1, with D possibly matching TRBD1 (5 bases). Sequenced here: PBMCs from the stem cell graft donor, sampled from the stem cell graft. The CDR3 coding sequence is TGTGCCAGCAGCTTCGACAGTATATACTATGAGCAGTTCTTC. Translation gives CASSFDSIYYEQFF.